The clone carrying this T cell receptor (beta chain) was observed a handful of times. Germline trimming cut 9 bases from V and 2 bases from J; bases unmatched to any gene: 7. There are 14 residues in the CDR3. Per germline, CDR1 SNHLY and CDR2 FYNNEI. These data come from a study of human T cells and chemical hapten exposure. The wider study: Skin of the upper inner arm, 2 cm by 2 cm, received 2% DPC for sensitization. Read at 6 days, the patch tests placed 0.01% DPC on the upper back.

Unique molecular identifiers were affixed to discrete cDNA molecules within the library. In TCRdb, the RACE reads were re-called with MiXCR into one record per CDR3 protein. This sample has some 180,000 distinct CDR3 sequences, with under 25% found just once. Time point denoted: patch test 1, 2 weeks after DPC sensitization. As for treatment: therapeutic diphenylcyclopropenone sensitization with weekly scalp DPC. This clonotype originated in a woman in her 50s with alopecia areata. Some clones in this sample may be carry-over from other donors' samples. The material was whole blood, obtained in connection with sensitization to the hapten diphenylcyclopropenone (DPC). The V call is TRBV2, the J call TRBJ2-3; 8 nucleotides align to TRBD2. This CDR3 is CASKREWNTDTQYF. The CDR3 DNA follows: TGTGCCAGTAAGCGGGAGTGGAACACAGATACGCAGTATTTT.